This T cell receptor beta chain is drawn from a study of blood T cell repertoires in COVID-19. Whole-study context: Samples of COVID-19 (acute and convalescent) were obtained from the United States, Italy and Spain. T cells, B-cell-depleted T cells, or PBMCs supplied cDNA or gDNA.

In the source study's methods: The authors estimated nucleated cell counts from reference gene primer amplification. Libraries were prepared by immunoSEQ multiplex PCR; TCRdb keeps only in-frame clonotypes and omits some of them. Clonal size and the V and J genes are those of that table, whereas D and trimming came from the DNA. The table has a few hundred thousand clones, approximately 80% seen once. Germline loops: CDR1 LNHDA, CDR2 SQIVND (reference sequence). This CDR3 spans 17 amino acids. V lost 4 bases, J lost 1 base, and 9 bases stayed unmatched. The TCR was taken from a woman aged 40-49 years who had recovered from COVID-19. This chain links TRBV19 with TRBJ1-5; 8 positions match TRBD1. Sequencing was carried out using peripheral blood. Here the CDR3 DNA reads TGTGCCAGTAGTAAAAAAGGACAGGGAATAAGCAATCAGCCCCAGCATTTT. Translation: CASSKKGQGISNQPQHF.